This entry lists 15 T cell receptor beta chains sequenced from one sample in a study of PD-L1 blockade in urothelial cancer. Clones were read by immunoSEQ multiplex PCR, and TCRdb kept only the in-frame ones, dropping some. The sample lists about 71,000 clones; about 89% were seen once. This specimen was PBMCs, taken around atezolizumab (anti-PD-L1) treatment. Receptors were obtained from a man aged 55 to 70 with urothelial cancer.

The chain combines TRBV10-3 with TRBJ1-5; maybe TRBD1 (6 bases). The CDR3 totals 14 residues. The ends were cut back, 2 bases at V and 6 bases at J, with 11 bases in the middle. CDR1 ENHRY and CDR2 SYGVKD come from the germline V gene. Here the CDR3 reads CAISERGGSQPQHF. The CDR3 DNA sequence: TGTGCCATCAGTGAGCGGGGGGGCAGTCAGCCCCAGCATTTT.

The chain joins TRBV5-1 to TRBJ1-3; 9 bases are shared with TRBD1. V dropped 4 bases and J dropped 0; count of bases not matched to a gene: 14. There are 19 residues in the CDR3. Germline V gene lookup returns CDR1 SGHRS and CDR2 YFSETQ. The DNA for the CDR3 is TGCGCCAGCAGCAGGACAGGGGCTGGAACTGCAAACTCTGGAAACACCATATATTTT. Translation gives CASSRTGAGTANSGNTIYF.

The chain recombines TRBV9 with TRBJ1-5, with D possibly being TRBD1 (6 bases). V was cut by 0 bases and J by 2 bases, with 6 bases left in between. There are 14 residues in the CDR3. Germline-derived CDR1 and CDR2 are SGDLS and YYNGEE. CDR3 nucleotides: TGTGCCAGCAGCGTAGGACAGGGCAATCAGCCCCAGCATTTT. Its translation is CASSVGQGNQPQHF.

This clone showed up just a few times. This sequence joins TRBV9 and TRBJ2-2; 9 nucleotides match TRBD2. Germline V gene sequence: CDR1 SGDLS, CDR2 YYNGEE. CDR3 length equals 18 residues. The V segment lost 0 bases and the J segment 1 base; nucleotides outside the gene matches: 7. The CDR3 nucleotides read TGTGCCAGCAGCGTAGTTACCGGGACTAGCTGGAACACCGGGGAGCTGTTTTTT. Protein: CASSVVTGTSWNTGELFF.

This clone occurred once. This rearrangement joins TRBV7-2 to TRBJ2-1, with D unclear. Deletions cut 4 bases from V and 0 bases from J, with 10 bases between. Per germline, CDR1 SGHTA and CDR2 FQGNSA. The CDR3 sequence is 15 residues long. In DNA form, the CDR3 reads TGTGCCAGCAGCTCCCGAAGGAGCTCCTACAATGAGCAGTTCTTC. Protein: CASSSRRSSYNEQFF.

The chain employs TRBV19 and TRBJ1-1; D not certain. The V and J ends lost 6 bases and 1 base respectively, with 12 bases between them. CDR1 and CDR2 from the germline V gene are LNHDA and SQIVND (reference sequence). This CDR3 is 14 amino acids long. CDR3 in amino acids: CASSVSSGNTEAFF. The CDR3 bases are TGTGCCAGTAGCGTCTCCTCGGGGAACACTGAAGCTTTCTTT.

V gene TRBV28 combines with J gene TRBJ2-7; no definite D call. Germline V gene sequence: CDR1 MDHEN, CDR2 SYDVKM. The CDR3 has 14 residues. With 5 bases removed from V and 1 base from J, the gap between germline ends came to 12 bases. The CDR3 sequence: CASSIAGSSYEQYF. In DNA, the CDR3 is TGTGCCAGCAGTATCGCCGGGTCGTCCTACGAGCAGTACTTC.

The CDR3, as DNA: TGTGCCAGCAGTTTAAGGGCGGGATCAGCAGATACGCAGTATTTT. As protein: CASSLRAGSADTQYF. V and J are TRBV28 and TRBJ2-3, with D possibly matching TRBD2 (6 bases). V lost 2 bases to trimming and J lost 4 bases, with 13 bases between them. The CDR3 contains 15 residues. Germline lookup yields CDR1 MDHEN and CDR2 SYDVKM.

The V call is TRBV7-9, the J call TRBJ1-2, with TRBD1 matching 10 bases. Germline V gives CDR1 SEHNR, CDR2 FQNEAQ (reference sequence). The CDR3 loop spans 15 amino acids. Trimming took 5 bases from V and 5 from J; bases not matched to a gene: 8. DNA of the CDR3: TGTGCCAGCAGCCGAGAGGACAGGGGGACTTATGGCTACACCTTC. As protein: CASSREDRGTYGYTF.

The rearrangement joins TRBV29-1 to TRBJ1-1; tentatively, D is TRBD1 (5 bases). This CDR3 is built from 11 residues. Germline V gene lookup returns CDR1 SQVTM and CDR2 ANQGSEA. V shed 6 bases and J shed 6 bases, with 11 bases lying between them. CDR3 DNA: TGCAGCGTGACCGGGGGTCCTGAAGCTTTCTTT. Translating gives CSVTGGPEAFF.

V is TRBV5-1 and J is TRBJ2-1, with TRBD2 identical over 8 bases. The V gene's germline CDR1 is SGHRS and CDR2 YFSETQ. The CDR3 loop spans 15 amino acids. Unmatched junction bases numbered 9, after V lost 5 bases and J lost 5 bases. The CDR3 sequence: CASSAGLGLDNEQFF. The CDR3 nucleotides are TGCGCCAGCAGTGCGGGACTAGGTTTGGACAATGAGCAGTTCTTC.

V is TRBV25-1 and J is TRBJ1-2; D unclear. CDR1 is MGHDK and CDR2 is SYGVNS in the germline V gene. CDR3 length equals 11 residues. V lost 6 bases and J 4 bases, leaving 6 bases between the germline ends. The CDR3 spells CASSTAYGYTF. DNA for the CDR3: TGTGCCAGCAGCACAGCCTATGGCTACACCTTC.

This chain connects TRBV18 to TRBJ1-2; D call uncertain. The CDR3 loop spans 16 amino acids. In germline, CDR1 is KGHSH, CDR2 LQKENI. Trimming shortened V by 0 bases and J by 3 bases, and 14 bases separated the two germline ends. CDR3 DNA sequence: TGTGCCAGCTCACCACCCTTGGCAAGGAGGGACTATGGCTACACCTTC. As protein: CASSPPLARRDYGYTF.

The chain recombines TRBV5-1 with TRBJ1-1, with 7 bases aligning to TRBD1. The CDR3 loop spans 13 amino acids. V was clipped by 3 bases and J by 11 bases; unmatched bases: 10. Germline CDR1 SGHRS, CDR2 YFSETQ. The CDR3 DNA is TGCGCCAGCAGCTCCCCGGGGACAGTTCGGGCTTTCTTT. Its translation is CASSSPGTVRAFF.

The V and J genes are TRBV7-6 and TRBJ2-5; D is undetermined. The CDR3 sequence is 14 residues long. Germline V lookup: CDR1 SGHVS, CDR2 FNYEAQ. Between the trimmed V and J ends, which lost 7 bases and 2 bases, there was a span of 14 bases. CDR3 DNA sequence: TGTGCCAGCACCCTACCGGGTGATCAAGAGACCCAGTACTTC. Translated, it gives CASTLPGDQETQYF.